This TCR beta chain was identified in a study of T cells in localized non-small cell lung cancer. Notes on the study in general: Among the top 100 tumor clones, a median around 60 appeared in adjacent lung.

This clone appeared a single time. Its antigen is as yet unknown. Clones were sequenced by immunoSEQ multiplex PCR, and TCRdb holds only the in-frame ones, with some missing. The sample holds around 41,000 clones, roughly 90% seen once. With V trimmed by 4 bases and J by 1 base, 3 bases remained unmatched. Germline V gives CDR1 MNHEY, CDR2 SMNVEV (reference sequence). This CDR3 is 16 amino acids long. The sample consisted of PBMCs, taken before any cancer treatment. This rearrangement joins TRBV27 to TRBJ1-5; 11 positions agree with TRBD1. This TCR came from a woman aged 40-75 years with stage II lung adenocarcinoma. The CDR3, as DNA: TGTGCCAGCAGTTCAGGGGACAGGGGGAGCAATCAGCCCCAGCATTTT. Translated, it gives CASSSGDRGSNQPQHF.